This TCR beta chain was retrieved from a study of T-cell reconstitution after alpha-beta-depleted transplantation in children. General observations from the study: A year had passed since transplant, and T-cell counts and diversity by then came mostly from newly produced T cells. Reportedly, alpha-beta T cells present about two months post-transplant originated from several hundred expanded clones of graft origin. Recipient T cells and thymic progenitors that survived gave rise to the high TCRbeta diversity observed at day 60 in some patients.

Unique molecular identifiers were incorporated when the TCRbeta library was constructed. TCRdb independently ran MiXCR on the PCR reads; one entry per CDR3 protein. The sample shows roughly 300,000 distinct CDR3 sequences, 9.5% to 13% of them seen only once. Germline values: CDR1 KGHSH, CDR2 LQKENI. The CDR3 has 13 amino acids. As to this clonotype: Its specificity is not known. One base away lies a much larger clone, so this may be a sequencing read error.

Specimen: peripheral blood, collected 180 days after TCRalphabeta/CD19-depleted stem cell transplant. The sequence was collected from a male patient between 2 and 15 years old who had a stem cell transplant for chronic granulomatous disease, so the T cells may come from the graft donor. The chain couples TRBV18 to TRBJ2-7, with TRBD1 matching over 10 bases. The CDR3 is CARSPGTGDEQYF. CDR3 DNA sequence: TGTGCCCGCTCACCGGGGACAGGGGACGAGCAGTACTTC.